This T cell receptor beta chain was sequenced during a study of blood T cell repertoires in COVID-19. Study information: Samples taken during acute and convalescent COVID-19 were collected in the United States, Italy and Spain. From T cells, B-cell-depleted T cells, or PBMCs came the material, which was cDNA or gDNA.

In the source study's methods: Amplification of reference gene primers was used by the study to estimate nucleated cell counts. Sequencing was performed with immunoSEQ multiplex PCR; in TCRdb, only in-frame clones are kept and a portion is missing. V, J and clone size are taken as reported in that table, and D and trimming were inferred from the DNA itself. In the table there are some 37,000 clones, 90% of which are singletons. V was clipped by 6 bases and J by 4 bases; unmatched bases: 16. Germline V gene data show CDR1 as MDHEN and CDR2 as SYDVKM. This CDR3 comprises 17 residues. This clone was found once.

This chain uses TRBV28 with TRBJ2-7; 9 bases agree with TRBD1. The TCR was taken from a human donor in a cohort sampled during active COVID-19. Sequenced input: peripheral blood. The CDR3 sequence is CASSSPGRDRALYEQYF. CDR3 nucleotide sequence: TGTGCCAGCAGCTCGCCCGGCCGGGACAGGGCTTTATACGAGCAGTACTTC. Together with reference TRBV28 and TRBJ2-7, the CDR3 gives the full variable domain: DVKVTQSSRYLVKRTGEKVFLECVQDMDHENMFWYRQDPGLGLRLIYFSYDVKMKEKGDIPEGYSVSREKKERFSLILESASTNQTSMYLCASSSPGRDRALYEQYFGPGTRLTVT.